Many counts were recorded for the clone carrying this T cell receptor (beta chain). Its matching antigen is unknown. This entry belongs to a study of blood T cells in healthy people across ages. Caucasian, healthy and from Russia, the donors were aged between roughly 6 and 95. There are 14 residues in the CDR3. The V and J ends lost 3 bases and 7 bases respectively, with 13 bases between them. Sample-barcoded 5' priming and a J-beta primer mix drove a second PCR of about 6 to 12 cycles. From the 5' RACE reads, TCRdb called clonotypes with MiXCR, one entry per CDR3 protein. The sample shows fewer than 900,000 distinct CDR3 sequences, roughly 40% of them seen only once. Broader study findings: Underestimates were what the diversity estimates from one million T cells were considered to be.

The specimen was blood. The TCR comes from a man younger than 35 in good health. The chain recombines TRBV12-3 or TRBV12-4 with TRBJ1-5, with D possibly being TRBD1 (5 bases). The DNA for the CDR3 is TGTGCCAGCAGTTTTAGGCAGGGTTGGCAGCCCCAGCATTTT. Residues: CASSFRQGWQPQHF.